Included here is one TCR beta chain sequence, with context. Its antigen is currently unknown. Thawed PBMCs underwent magnetic negative selection for CD4+ T cells. Per germline, CDR1 SGHNT and CDR2 YENEEA. This CDR3 comprises 13 residues. V was trimmed by 2 bases and J by 9 bases, leaving 11 bases between them. Data came from immunoSEQ multiplex PCR; TCRdb stores just in-frame clones and leaves some out. This table has 20,000 to 25,000 clones, around 93% appearing once. The data originate from a study of untreated major depressive disorder. Findings and limits, study-wide: A comparatively small sample limits the generalizability of these findings.

Sequenced: CD4+ T cells from PBMCs. The chain is built from TRBV11-3 and TRBJ2-1; weak D call: TRBD2 (6 bases). The source is a man under 40 in good health. CDR3 amino acids: CASSLSLRGEQFF. CDR3 DNA: TGTGCCAGCAGCTTAAGTCTGCGGGGTGAGCAGTTCTTC.